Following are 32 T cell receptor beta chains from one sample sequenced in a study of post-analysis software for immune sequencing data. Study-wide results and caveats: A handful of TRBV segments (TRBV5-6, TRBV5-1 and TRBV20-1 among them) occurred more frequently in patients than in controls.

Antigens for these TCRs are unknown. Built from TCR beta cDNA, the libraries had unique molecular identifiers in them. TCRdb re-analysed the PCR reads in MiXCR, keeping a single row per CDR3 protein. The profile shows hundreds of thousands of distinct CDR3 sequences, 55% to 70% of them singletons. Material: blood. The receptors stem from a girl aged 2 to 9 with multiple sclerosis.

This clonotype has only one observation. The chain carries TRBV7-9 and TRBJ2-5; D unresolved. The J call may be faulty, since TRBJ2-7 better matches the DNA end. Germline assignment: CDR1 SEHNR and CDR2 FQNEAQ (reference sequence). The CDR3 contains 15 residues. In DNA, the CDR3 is TGTGCCAGCAGCAGACCCGGGCCTCCAGAGGACGAGCAGTACTTC. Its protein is CASSRPGPPEDEQYF.

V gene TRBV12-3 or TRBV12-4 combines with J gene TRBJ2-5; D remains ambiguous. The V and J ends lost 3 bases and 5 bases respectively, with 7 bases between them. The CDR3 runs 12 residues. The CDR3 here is CASSFNGETQYF. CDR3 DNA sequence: TGTGCCAGCAGTTTTAATGGTGAGACCCAGTACTTC.

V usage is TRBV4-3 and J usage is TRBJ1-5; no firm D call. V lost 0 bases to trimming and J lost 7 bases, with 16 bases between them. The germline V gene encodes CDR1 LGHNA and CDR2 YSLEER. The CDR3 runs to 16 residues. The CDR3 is CASSQDHGGLGQPQHF. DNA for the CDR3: TGCGCCAGCAGCCAAGATCATGGAGGGCTCGGCCAGCCCCAGCATTTT.

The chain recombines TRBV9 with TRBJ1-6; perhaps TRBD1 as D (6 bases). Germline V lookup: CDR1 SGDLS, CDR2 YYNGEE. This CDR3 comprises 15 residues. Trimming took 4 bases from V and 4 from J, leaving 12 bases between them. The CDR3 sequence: CASSPSQGYNSPLHF. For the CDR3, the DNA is TGTGCCAGCAGCCCCAGTCAGGGGTATAATTCACCCCTCCACTTT.

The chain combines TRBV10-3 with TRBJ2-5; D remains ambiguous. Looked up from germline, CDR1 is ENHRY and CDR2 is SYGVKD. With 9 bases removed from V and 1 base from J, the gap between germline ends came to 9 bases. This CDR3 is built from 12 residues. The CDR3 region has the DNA TGTGCCATAGGGTTTTTCCAAGAGACCCAGTACTTC. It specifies CAIGFFQETQYF.

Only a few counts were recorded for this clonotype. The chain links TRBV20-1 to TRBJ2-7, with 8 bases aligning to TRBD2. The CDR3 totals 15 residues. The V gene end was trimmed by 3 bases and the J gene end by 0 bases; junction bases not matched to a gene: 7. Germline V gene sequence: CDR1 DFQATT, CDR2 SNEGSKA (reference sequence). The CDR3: CSASSGTLNSYEQYF. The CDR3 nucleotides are TGCAGTGCTAGTAGCGGGACATTGAACTCCTACGAGCAGTACTTC.

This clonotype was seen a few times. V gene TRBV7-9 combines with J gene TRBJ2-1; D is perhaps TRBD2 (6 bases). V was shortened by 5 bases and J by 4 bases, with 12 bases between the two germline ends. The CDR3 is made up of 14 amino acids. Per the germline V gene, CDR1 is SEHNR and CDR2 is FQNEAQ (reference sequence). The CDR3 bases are TGTGCCAGCAGCGACGCGGGGAGGTACAATGAGCAGTTCTTC. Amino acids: CASSDAGRYNEQFF.

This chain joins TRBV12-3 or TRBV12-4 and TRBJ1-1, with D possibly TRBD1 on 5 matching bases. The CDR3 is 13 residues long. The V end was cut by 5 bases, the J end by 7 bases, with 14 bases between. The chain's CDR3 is CASSMRGNGEAFF. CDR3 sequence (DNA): TGTGCCAGCAGTATGAGGGGAAACGGTGAAGCTTTCTTT.

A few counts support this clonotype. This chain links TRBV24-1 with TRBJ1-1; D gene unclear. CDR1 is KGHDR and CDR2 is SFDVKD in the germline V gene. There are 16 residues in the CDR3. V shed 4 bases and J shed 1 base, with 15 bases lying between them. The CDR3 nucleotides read TGTGCCACCAGTGAGGGGTCGGGGTCTGAGAACACTGAAGCTTTCTTT. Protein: CATSEGSGSENTEAFF.

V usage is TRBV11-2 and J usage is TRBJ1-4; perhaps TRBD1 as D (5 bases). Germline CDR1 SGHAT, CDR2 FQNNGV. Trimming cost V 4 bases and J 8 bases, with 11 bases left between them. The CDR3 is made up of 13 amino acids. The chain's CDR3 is CASSSSWGEKLFF. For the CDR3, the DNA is TGTGCCAGCAGCTCCTCGTGGGGGGAAAAACTGTTTTTT. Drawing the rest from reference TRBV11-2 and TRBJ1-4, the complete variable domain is EAGVAQSPRYKIIEKRQSVAFWCNPISGHATLYWYQQILGQGPKLLIQFQNNGVVDDSQLPKDRFSAERLKGVDSTLKIQPAKLEDSAVYLCASSSSWGEKLFFGSGTQLSVL.

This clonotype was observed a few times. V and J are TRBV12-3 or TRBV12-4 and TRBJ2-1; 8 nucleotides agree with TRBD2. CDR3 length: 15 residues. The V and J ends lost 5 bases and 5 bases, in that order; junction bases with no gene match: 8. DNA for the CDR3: TGTGCCAGCAGTCCCCGGGGGGGCCGCCACAATGAGCAGTTCTTC. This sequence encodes CASSPRGGRHNEQFF.

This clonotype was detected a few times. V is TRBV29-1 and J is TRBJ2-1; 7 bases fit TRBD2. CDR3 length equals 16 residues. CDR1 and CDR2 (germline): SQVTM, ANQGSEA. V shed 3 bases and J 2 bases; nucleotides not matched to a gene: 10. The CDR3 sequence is CSVEGGEGPPYNEQFF. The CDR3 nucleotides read TGCAGCGTTGAGGGGGGGGAGGGCCCCCCCTACAATGAGCAGTTCTTC.

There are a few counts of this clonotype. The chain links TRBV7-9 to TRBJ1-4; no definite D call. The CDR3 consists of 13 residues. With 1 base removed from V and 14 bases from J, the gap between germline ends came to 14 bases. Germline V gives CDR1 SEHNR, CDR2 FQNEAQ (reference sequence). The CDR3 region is CASSLGFKPRLFF. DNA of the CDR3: TGTGCCAGCAGCTTAGGTTTCAAACCAAGGCTGTTTTTT.

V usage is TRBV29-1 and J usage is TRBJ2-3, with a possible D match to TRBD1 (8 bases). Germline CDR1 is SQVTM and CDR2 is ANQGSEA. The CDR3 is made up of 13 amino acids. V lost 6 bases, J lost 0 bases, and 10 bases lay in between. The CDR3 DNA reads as TGCAGCGTACAGGGGGGGAGCACAGATACGCAGTATTTT. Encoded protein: CSVQGGSTDTQYF.

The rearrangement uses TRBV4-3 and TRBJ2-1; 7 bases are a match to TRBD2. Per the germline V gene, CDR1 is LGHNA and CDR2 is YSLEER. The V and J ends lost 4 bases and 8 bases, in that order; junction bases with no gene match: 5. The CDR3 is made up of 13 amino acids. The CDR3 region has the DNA TGCGCCAGCAGCCCCCTGGGGGGGTATGAGCAGTTCTTC. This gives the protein CASSPLGGYEQFF.

This CDR3 reads CSVSGRDQETQYF. The DNA of the CDR3 is TGCAGCGTTTCGGGACGGGACCAAGAGACCCAGTACTTC. The chain links TRBV29-1 to TRBJ2-5; D may correspond to TRBD1 or TRBD2 (5 bases each). The CDR3 runs to 13 residues. Germline V lookup: CDR1 SQVTM, CDR2 ANQGSEA. Trimming removed 5 bases at V and 0 bases at J, with 10 bases between.

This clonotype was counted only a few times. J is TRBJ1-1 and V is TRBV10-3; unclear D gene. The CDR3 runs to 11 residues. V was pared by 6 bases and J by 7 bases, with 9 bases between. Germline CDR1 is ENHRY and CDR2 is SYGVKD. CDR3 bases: TGTGCCATCAGGGCATCAGATGAAGCTTTCTTT. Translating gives CAIRASDEAFF.

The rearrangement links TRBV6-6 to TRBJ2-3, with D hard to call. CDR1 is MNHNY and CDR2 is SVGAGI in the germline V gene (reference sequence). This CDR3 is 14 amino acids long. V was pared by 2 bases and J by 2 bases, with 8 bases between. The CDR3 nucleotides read TGTGCCAGCAGTTACCGACGGTACACAGATACGCAGTATTTT. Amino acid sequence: CASSYRRYTDTQYF.

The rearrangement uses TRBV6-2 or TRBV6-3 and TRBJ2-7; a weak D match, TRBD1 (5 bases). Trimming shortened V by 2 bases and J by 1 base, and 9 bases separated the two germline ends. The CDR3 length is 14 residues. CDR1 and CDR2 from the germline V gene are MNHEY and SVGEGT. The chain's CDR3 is CASSYQGLSYEQYF. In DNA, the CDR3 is TGTGCCAGCAGTTACCAGGGTCTGTCCTACGAGCAGTACTTC.

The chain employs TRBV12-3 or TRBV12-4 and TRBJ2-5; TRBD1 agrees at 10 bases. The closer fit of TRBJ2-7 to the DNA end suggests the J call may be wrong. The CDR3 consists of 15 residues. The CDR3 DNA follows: TGTGCCAGCAGTCCCGACAGGGGGCGGATGAACGAGCAGTACTTC. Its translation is CASSPDRGRMNEQYF.

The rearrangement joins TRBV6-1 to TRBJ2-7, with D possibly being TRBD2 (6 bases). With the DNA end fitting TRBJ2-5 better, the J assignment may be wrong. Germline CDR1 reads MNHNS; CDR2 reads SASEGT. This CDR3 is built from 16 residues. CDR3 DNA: TGTGCCAGCATCCCCGGTCGGGGGTTGTCGGAAGAGACCCAGTACTTC. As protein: CASIPGRGLSEETQYF.

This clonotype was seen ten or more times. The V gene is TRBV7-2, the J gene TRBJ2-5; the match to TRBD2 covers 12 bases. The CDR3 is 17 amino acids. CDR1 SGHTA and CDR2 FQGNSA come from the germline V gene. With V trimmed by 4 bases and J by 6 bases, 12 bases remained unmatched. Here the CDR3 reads CASSSLLPGLAGQTQYF. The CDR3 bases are TGTGCCAGCAGCTCCCTCCTCCCGGGACTAGCGGGCCAGACCCAGTACTTC.

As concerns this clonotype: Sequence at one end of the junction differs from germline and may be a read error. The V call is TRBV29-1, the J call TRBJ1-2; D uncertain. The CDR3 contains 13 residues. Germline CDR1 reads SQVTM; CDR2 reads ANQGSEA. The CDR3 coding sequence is TGCAGCGCCGGTGCCGTCGGTCGCGATGGCTGCACCTTC. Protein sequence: CSAGAVGRDGCTF.

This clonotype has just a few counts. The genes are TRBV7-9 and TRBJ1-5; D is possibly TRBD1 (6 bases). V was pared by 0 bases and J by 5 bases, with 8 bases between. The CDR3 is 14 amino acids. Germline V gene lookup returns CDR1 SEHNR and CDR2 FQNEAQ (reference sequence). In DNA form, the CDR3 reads TGTGCCAGCAGCTTAGCGGCAGGGGATCAGCCCCAGCATTTT. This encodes CASSLAAGDQPQHF.

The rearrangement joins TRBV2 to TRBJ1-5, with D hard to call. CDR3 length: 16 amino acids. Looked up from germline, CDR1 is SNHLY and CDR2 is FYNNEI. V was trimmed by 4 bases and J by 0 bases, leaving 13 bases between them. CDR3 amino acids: CASSVDPTDSNQPQHF. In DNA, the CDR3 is TGTGCCAGCAGTGTCGATCCAACTGATAGCAATCAGCCCCAGCATTTT. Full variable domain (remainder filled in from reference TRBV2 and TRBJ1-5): EPEVTQTPSHQVTQMGQEVILRCVPISNHLYFYWYRQILGQKVEFLVSFYNNEISEKSEIFDDQFSVERPDGSNFTLKIRSTKLEDSAMYFCASSVDPTDSNQPQHFGDGTRLSIL.

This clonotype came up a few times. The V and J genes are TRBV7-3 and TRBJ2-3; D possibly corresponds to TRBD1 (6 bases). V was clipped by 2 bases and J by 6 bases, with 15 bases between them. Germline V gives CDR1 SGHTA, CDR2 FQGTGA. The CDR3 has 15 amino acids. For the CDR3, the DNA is TGTGCCAGCAGCTTAGGGGGCCCACAGTACGATACGCAGTATTTT. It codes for CASSLGGPQYDTQYF.

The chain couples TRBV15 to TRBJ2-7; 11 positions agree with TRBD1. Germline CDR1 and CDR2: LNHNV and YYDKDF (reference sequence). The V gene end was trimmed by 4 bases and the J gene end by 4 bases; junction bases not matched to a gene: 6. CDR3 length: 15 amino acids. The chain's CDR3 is CATSKTGTGGYEQYF. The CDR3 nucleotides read TGTGCCACCAGCAAGACCGGGACAGGGGGTTACGAGCAGTACTTC. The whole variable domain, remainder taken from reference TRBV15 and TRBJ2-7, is DAMVIQNPRYQVTQFGKPVTLSCSQTLNHNVMYWYQQKSSQAPKLLFHYYDKDFNNEADTPDNFQSRRPNTSFCFLDIRSPGLGDTAMYLCATSKTGTGGYEQYFGPGTRLTVT.

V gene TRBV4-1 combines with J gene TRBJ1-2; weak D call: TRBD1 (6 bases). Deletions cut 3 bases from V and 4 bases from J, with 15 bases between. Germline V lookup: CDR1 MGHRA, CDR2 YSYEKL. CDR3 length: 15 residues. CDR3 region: CASSHSTGAPYGYTF. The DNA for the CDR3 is TGCGCCAGCAGCCATTCGACAGGCGCTCCCTATGGCTACACCTTC.

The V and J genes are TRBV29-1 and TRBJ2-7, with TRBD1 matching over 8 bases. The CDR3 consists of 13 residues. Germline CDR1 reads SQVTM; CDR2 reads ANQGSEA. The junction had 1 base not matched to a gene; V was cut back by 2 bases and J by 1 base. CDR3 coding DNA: TGCAGCGTTGAACACAGGGGGTCCTACGAGCAGTACTTC. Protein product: CSVEHRGSYEQYF.

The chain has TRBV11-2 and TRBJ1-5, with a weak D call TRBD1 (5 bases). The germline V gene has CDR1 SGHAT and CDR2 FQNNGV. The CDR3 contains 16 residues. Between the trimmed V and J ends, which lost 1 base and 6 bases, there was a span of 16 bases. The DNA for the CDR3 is TGTGCCAGCAGCTTAGGGGTTAGGGCGGGGGTTCAGCCCCAGCATTTT. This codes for CASSLGVRAGVQPQHF. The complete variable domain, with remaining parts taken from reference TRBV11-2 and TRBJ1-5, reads EAGVAQSPRYKIIEKRQSVAFWCNPISGHATLYWYQQILGQGPKLLIQFQNNGVVDDSQLPKDRFSAERLKGVDSTLKIQPAKLEDSAVYLCASSLGVRAGVQPQHFGDGTRLSIL.

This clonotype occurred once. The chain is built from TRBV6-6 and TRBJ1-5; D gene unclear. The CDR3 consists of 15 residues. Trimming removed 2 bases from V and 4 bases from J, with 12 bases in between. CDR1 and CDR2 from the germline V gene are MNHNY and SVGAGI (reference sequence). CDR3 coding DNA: TGTGCCAGCAGTTACCTCGTCACGGTGAATCAGCCCCAGCATTTT. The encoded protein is CASSYLVTVNQPQHF.

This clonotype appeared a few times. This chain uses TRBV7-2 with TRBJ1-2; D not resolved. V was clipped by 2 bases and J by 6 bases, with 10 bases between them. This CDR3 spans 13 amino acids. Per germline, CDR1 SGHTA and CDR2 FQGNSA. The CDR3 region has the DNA TGTGCCAGCAGCTTAAGACGGTGGGATGGCTACACCTTC. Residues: CASSLRRWDGYTF. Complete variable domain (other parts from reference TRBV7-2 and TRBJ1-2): GAGVSQSPSNKVTEKGKDVELRCDPISGHTALYWYRQSLGQGLEFLIYFQGNSAPDKSGLPSDRFSAERTGGSVSTLTIQRTQQEDSAVYLCASSLRRWDGYTFGSGTRLTVV.